The rows below give T cell receptor beta chains drawn from one sample of a study of T cell changes during pregnancy in multiple sclerosis. Only in-frame clones appear in the TCRdb table, and some are missing; sequencing was by immunoSEQ multiplex PCR. The table has approximately 69,000 clones, roughly 92% seen once. Sequenced material: peripheral blood, taken in the second trimester of pregnancy. These receptors came from a female donor in good health, enrolled as a control in a pregnancy study. The CDR3 runs from the conserved cysteine through the conserved F or W. D genes are given only for firm matches. The size entry is marked missing in some rows and otherwise reads once, few, many or a size class.

D gene: TRBD2
clone size: .
J gene: TRBJ2-1
V gene: TRBV4-3
CDR3 DNA: TGCGCCAGCAGCCAAGATCCGCCTAGCGGGGGCCTGGGGAATGAGCAGTTCTTC
CDR3 protein: CASSQDPPSGGLGNEQFF

D gene: TRBD1
clone size: .
J gene: TRBJ1-2
V gene: TRBV6-6
CDR3 DNA: TGTGCCAGCAGTTACGGGGACAGGAGGAACTATGGCTACACCTTC
CDR3 protein: CASSYGDRRNYGYTF

D gene: TRBD1
clone size: .
J gene: TRBJ1-2
V gene: TRBV19
CDR3 DNA: TGTGCCAGTAGTATAGGGCTACCTTGGGACAGGGCCTATGGCTACACCTTC
CDR3 protein: CASSIGLPWDRAYGYTF

D gene: .
clone size: .
J gene: TRBJ1-6
V gene: TRBV9
CDR3 DNA: TGTGCCAGCAGCGTAACAGGGCCTAATTCACCCCTCCACTTT
CDR3 protein: CASSVTGPNSPLHF

D gene: TRBD2
clone size: .
J gene: TRBJ2-3
V gene: TRBV28
CDR3 DNA: TGTGCCAGCAGTTTAGCGCTCAGCGGGGGCCGCACAGATACGCAGTATTTT
CDR3 protein: CASSLALSGGRTDTQYF

D gene: .
clone size: .
J gene: TRBJ1-2
V gene: TRBV7-8
CDR3 DNA: TGTGCCCTGGGGGGGGTCTATGGCTACACCTTC
CDR3 protein: CALGGVYGYTF

D gene: .
clone size: .
J gene: TRBJ2-3
V gene: TRBV9
CDR3 DNA: TGTGCCAGCAGCTTTCCTAGCGTGGCCCCTAGCACAGATACGCAGTATTTT
CDR3 protein: CASSFPSVAPSTDTQYF

D gene: .
clone size: .
J gene: TRBJ1-1
V gene: TRBV4-3
CDR3 DNA: TGCGCCAGCAGCCAAGGAGGGAACACTGAAGCTTTCTTT
CDR3 protein: CASSQGGNTEAFF

D gene: .
clone size: .
J gene: TRBJ2-3
V gene: TRBV9
CDR3 DNA: TGTGCCAGCAGCGGGAACGTCGCGGCTTCCACTAGCACAGATACGCAGTATTTT
CDR3 protein: CASSGNVAASTSTDTQYF

D gene: .
clone size: once
J gene: TRBJ1-4
V gene: TRBV29-1
CDR3 DNA: TGCAGCGTTTTACAGGTTAATGAAAAACTGTTTTTT
CDR3 protein: CSVLQVNEKLFF

D gene: TRBD1
clone size: .
J gene: TRBJ1-2
V gene: TRBV6-1
CDR3 DNA: TGTGCCAGCAGGACAGGGGTTGGGAACGGCTATGGCTACACCTTC
CDR3 protein: CASRTGVGNGYGYTF

D gene: .
clone size: .
J gene: TRBJ1-1
V gene: TRBV11-2
CDR3 DNA: TGTGCCAGCGGTCGGGGGGCGGATTTCGGGATGAACACTGAAGCTTTCTTT
CDR3 protein: CASGRGADFGMNTEAFF

D gene: .
clone size: .
J gene: TRBJ2-5
V gene: TRBV5-6
CDR3 DNA: TGTGCCAGCAACCGGGGGGCCCAAGAGACCCAGTACTTC
CDR3 protein: CASNRGAQETQYF

D gene: .
clone size: .
J gene: TRBJ1-2
V gene: TRBV29-1
CDR3 DNA: TGCAGCGTTGAAAGTAGTAACTATGGCTACACCTTC
CDR3 protein: CSVESSNYGYTF

D gene: .
clone size: .
J gene: TRBJ1-2
V gene: TRBV30
CDR3 DNA: TGTGCCTGGAGTGCCAACAGTAACTATGGCTACACCTTC
CDR3 protein: CAWSANSNYGYTF

D gene: TRBD1
clone size: .
J gene: TRBJ2-2
V gene: TRBV2
CDR3 DNA: TGTGCCAGCAGTCAACAGGGGCCGGGCACCGGGGAGCTGTTTTTT
CDR3 protein: CASSQQGPGTGELFF

D gene: .
clone size: .
J gene: TRBJ1-3
V gene: TRBV7-9
CDR3 DNA: TGTGCCGGAGGTTCTGGAAACACCATATATTTT
CDR3 protein: CAGGSGNTIYF

D gene: TRBD2
clone size: .
J gene: TRBJ2-7
V gene: TRBV4-3
CDR3 DNA: TGCGCCAGCAGCCAAGATTCGGGAGGGTTGAGCGAGCAGTACTTC
CDR3 protein: CASSQDSGGLSEQYF

D gene: .
clone size: .
J gene: TRBJ2-5
V gene: TRBV2
CDR3 DNA: TGTGCCAGCAGCCGGGACTCACCGCAAGAGACCCAGTACTTC
CDR3 protein: CASSRDSPQETQYF

D gene: .
clone size: .
J gene: TRBJ2-2
V gene: TRBV6-5
CDR3 DNA: TGTGCCAGCAGTTACTCCATTAGTGAGATTACCGGGGAGCTGTTTTTT
CDR3 protein: CASSYSISEITGELFF

D gene: TRBD2
clone size: .
J gene: TRBJ2-3
V gene: TRBV7-2
CDR3 DNA: TGTGCCAGCAGCCGGACTAGCGGGGGTCTCACAGATACGCAGTATTTT
CDR3 protein: CASSRTSGGLTDTQYF

D gene: .
clone size: .
J gene: TRBJ2-5
V gene: TRBV13
CDR3 DNA: TGTGCCAGCTTACTAGAGACCCAGTACTTC
CDR3 protein: CASLLETQYF

D gene: .
clone size: .
J gene: TRBJ2-1
V gene: TRBV6-1
CDR3 DNA: TGTGCCAGCAGTGGGTCACAGGGAATAGAGCAGTTCTTC
CDR3 protein: CASSGSQGIEQFF

D gene: TRBD1
clone size: .
J gene: TRBJ2-6
V gene: TRBV4-3
CDR3 DNA: TGCGCCAGCAGCCAGGGGGACAGGGGCTCTGGGGCCAACGTCCTGACTTTC
CDR3 protein: CASSQGDRGSGANVLTF

D gene: .
clone size: .
J gene: TRBJ1-6
V gene: TRBV4-3
CDR3 DNA: TGCGCCAGCAGCCAAGATCGCCTGGGGGGTTCACCCCTCCACTTT
CDR3 protein: CASSQDRLGGSPLHF

D gene: TRBD1
clone size: once
J gene: TRBJ1-2
V gene: TRBV7-2
CDR3 DNA: TGTGCCAGCAGCCCGACAGGGGGCCGGGATGGCTACACCTTC
CDR3 protein: CASSPTGGRDGYTF

D gene: .
clone size: once
J gene: TRBJ1-4
V gene: TRBV28
CDR3 DNA: TGTGCCAGCAGTCCTCCGGGGGGTGGTGGTAATGAAAAACTGTTTTTT
CDR3 protein: CASSPPGGGGNEKLFF

D gene: TRBD1
clone size: .
J gene: TRBJ2-7
V gene: TRBV27
CDR3 DNA: TGTGCCAGCAGAAGGACAGGTCGTAACTCCTACGAGCAGTACTTC
CDR3 protein: CASRRTGRNSYEQYF

D gene: .
clone size: once
J gene: TRBJ1-2
V gene: TRBV30
CDR3 DNA: TGTGCCTCAAAACCGTCAGTCAGCTATGGCTACACCTTC
CDR3 protein: CASKPSVSYGYTF

D gene: .
clone size: .
J gene: TRBJ1-4
V gene: TRBV9
CDR3 DNA: TGTGCCAGCAGCGTAGCCGTAGCAACTAATGAAAAACTGTTTTTT
CDR3 protein: CASSVAVATNEKLFF

D gene: .
clone size: .
J gene: TRBJ1-4
V gene: TRBV7-6
CDR3 DNA: TGTGCCAGCAGCATAGGCCCGGGGGGGGATGAAAAACTGTTTTTT
CDR3 protein: CASSIGPGGDEKLFF

D gene: TRBD1
clone size: .
J gene: TRBJ1-1
V gene: TRBV19
CDR3 DNA: TGTGCCAGTAGTCCATTACCGGGACAGACGGCTTTCTTT
CDR3 protein: CASSPLPGQTAFF

D gene: .
clone size: .
J gene: TRBJ1-6
V gene: TRBV9
CDR3 DNA: TGTGCCAGCAGCGTAGCCTCGAATTCACCCCTCCACTTT
CDR3 protein: CASSVASNSPLHF

D gene: TRBD1
clone size: .
J gene: TRBJ1-6
V gene: TRBV19
CDR3 DNA: TGTGCCAGTAGTAGGGACAGCCCGAGCTCCTATAATTCACCCCTCCACTTT
CDR3 protein: CASSRDSPSSYNSPLHF

D gene: .
clone size: few
J gene: TRBJ1-6
V gene: TRBV9
CDR3 DNA: TGTGCCAGCAGCGACGGGAATACAAGGACACCCCTCCACTTT
CDR3 protein: CASSDGNTRTPLHF

D gene: .
clone size: .
J gene: TRBJ2-3
V gene: TRBV7-8
CDR3 DNA: TGTGCCAGCAGCGCCCGGAGTTTGGGCACAGATACGCAGTATTTT
CDR3 protein: CASSARSLGTDTQYF

D gene: .
clone size: .
J gene: TRBJ2-7
V gene: TRBV6-5
CDR3 DNA: TGTGCCAGCAGTTACTCTGGGGGGTCCTACGAGCAGTACTTC
CDR3 protein: CASSYSGGSYEQYF

D gene: .
clone size: .
J gene: TRBJ2-7
V gene: TRBV18
CDR3 DNA: TGTGCCAGCTCACCAAAGCGGGTGGTACTTCCGGACGAGCAGTACTTC
CDR3 protein: CASSPKRVVLPDEQYF

D gene: .
clone size: .
J gene: TRBJ2-1
V gene: TRBV9
CDR3 DNA: TGTGCCAGCAGCGTAGACTCGGGGTTCTACAATGAGCAGTTCTTC
CDR3 protein: CASSVDSGFYNEQFF

D gene: .
clone size: .
J gene: TRBJ1-4
V gene: TRBV14
CDR3 DNA: TGTGCCAGCAGCCCTTGGGGGCGTGGGGATGAAAAACTGTTTTTT
CDR3 protein: CASSPWGRGDEKLFF

D gene: .
clone size: once
J gene: TRBJ1-2
V gene: TRBV6-5
CDR3 DNA: TGTGCCAGCAGTTACTCGAACAGGGCTGGCTACACCTTC
CDR3 protein: CASSYSNRAGYTF

D gene: .
clone size: .
J gene: TRBJ2-4
V gene: TRBV4-2
CDR3 DNA: TGTGCCACCCGTAGCGAAAACATTCAGTACTTC
CDR3 protein: CATRSENIQYF

D gene: .
clone size: once
J gene: TRBJ1-2
V gene: TRBV18
CDR3 DNA: TGTGCCAGCTCACCAAGCCGGGGGGTGGCGGATGGCTACACCTTC
CDR3 protein: CASSPSRGVADGYTF

D gene: TRBD1
clone size: .
J gene: TRBJ1-2
V gene: TRBV28
CDR3 DNA: TGTGCCAGCAGTTTGAGGGACAGGGCCAACTATGGCTACACCTTC
CDR3 protein: CASSLRDRANYGYTF

D gene: .
clone size: .
J gene: TRBJ2-5
V gene: TRBV13
CDR3 DNA: TGTGCCAGCAGCCGTCGACAGACACTCTCAGAGACCCAGTACTTC
CDR3 protein: CASSRRQTLSETQYF